This T cell receptor (beta chain) was sequenced for a study of T cells in Graves' hyperthyroidism and ophthalmopathy. This clonotype turned up a few times. Each person with ophthalmopathy scored at least 3 on the Clinical Activity Score, reached NOSPECS grade 4 or higher, and had been ill under 3 months. For the diagnoses, clinical symptoms, serum thyroxine and TRAb, thyroid ultrasound and orbital computed tomography were used. CDR3 length: 14 residues. With V trimmed by 5 bases and J by 6 bases, 10 bases remained unmatched. In germline, CDR1 is SGHTA, CDR2 FQGNSA. Authors of the study amplified TCR beta CDR3 regions from RNA transcripts. HTBI primers drove first-round RT-PCR of the TCR CDR3. Using its own MiXCR run on the multiplex PCR reads, TCRdb lists one record per CDR3 protein. The profile shows 220,000 or so distinct CDR3 sequences, around 17% of them singletons.

The sequencing sample was made of blood. The rearrangement uses TRBV7-2 and TRBJ2-7; 7 bases are a match to TRBD1. The TCR comes from a woman between 18 and 29 years old with Graves' ophthalmopathy. CDR3: CASSNRGRLIEQYF. The DNA for the CDR3 is TGTGCCAGCAGCAATAGGGGGCGCCTAATCGAGCAGTACTTC.